The source of this T cell receptor (beta chain) is a study of cytomegalovirus exposure and HLA in healthy donors. Study-level points and caveats: The tendency of first-cohort TCR clusters to co-occur in the 100 to 150 validation repertoires emerged from a later analysis. The study recorded fewer than 200 TCR beta chains that were cytomegalovirus-associated. Testing in vitro showed a few CMV-associated chains specific for CMV antigens.

This clone appeared a single time. Its matching antigen is unknown. CDR1 SGHDT and CDR2 YYEEEE come from the germline V gene. This CDR3 is 15 amino acids long. Deletions cut 2 bases from V and 4 bases from J, with 16 bases between. Generated by immunoSEQ multiplex PCR, the TCRdb table keeps only in-frame clones and is missing some. In the table there are 200,000 to 250,000 clones, approximately 86% of which are singletons. The gene calls are TRBV5-6 and TRBJ2-7, with no clear D. Sequences were obtained from PBMCs. This TCR was recovered from a woman younger than 35 in good health and CMV-seronegative. CDR3 sequence (DNA): TGTGCCAGCAGCTTCTTGAGAACTACCCTTTACGAGCAGTACTTC. This encodes CASSFLRTTLYEQYF.